The 15 T cell receptor beta chains listed next were all sequenced from one sample in a study of T-cell memory formation after mild COVID-19. TCRdb used MiXCR to reprocess the 5' RACE reads, holding one entry per CDR3 protein. This table has about 430,000 distinct CDR3 sequences, more than 20% appearing once. The material sequenced was PBMCs or a T cell subset sorted from them (not recorded which). These receptors all come from an adult woman who had mild COVID-19 (a few samples of this study predate the infection). Cell type and time point are not known.

The chain links TRBV5-1 to TRBJ1-1; D remains ambiguous. CDR1 is SGHRS and CDR2 is YFSETQ in the germline V gene. The CDR3 runs to 13 residues. The V end was cut by 7 bases, the J end by 4 bases, with 14 bases between. DNA of the CDR3: TGCGCCAGCGCTATCGCGGAGGGCACTGAAGCTTTCTTT. It yields the protein CASAIAEGTEAFF.

V and J are TRBV15 and TRBJ1-5, with TRBD1 matching over 7 bases. The CDR3 covers 18 residues. Germline V gene sequence: CDR1 LNHNV, CDR2 YYDKDF (reference sequence). V was pared by 1 base and J by 7 bases, with 16 bases of the junction left unmatched. CDR3 loop: CATSRATGADQGRQPQHF. Here the CDR3 DNA reads TGTGCCACCAGCAGAGCAACAGGGGCCGACCAAGGAAGGCAGCCCCAGCATTTT.

V gene TRBV18 combines with J gene TRBJ2-7; 11 nucleotides line up with TRBD2. V lost 1 base, J lost 5 bases, and 4 bases stayed unmatched. CDR1 is KGHSH, CDR2 LQKENI, per germline. The CDR3 has 15 amino acids. The CDR3 loop reads CASSPLAGGPNEQYF. Written as DNA, the CDR3 is TGTGCCAGCTCACCACTAGCGGGGGGGCCAAACGAGCAGTACTTC.

This sequence joins TRBV12-3 or TRBV12-4 and TRBJ2-2, with a weak D call TRBD1 (6 bases). V shed 6 bases and J shed 5 bases, with 16 bases lying between them. This CDR3 has 15 amino acids. The CDR3 DNA sequence: TGTGCCAGCAGGGTCTCACAGGGAAATACCGGGGAGCTGTTTTTT. It specifies CASRVSQGNTGELFF.

V is TRBV9 and J is TRBJ2-1; no firm D call. From germline, CDR1 is SGDLS and CDR2 YYNGEE. Trimming stripped 0 bases from V and 7 bases from J, with 8 bases between. The CDR3 totals 13 residues. The chain's CDR3 is CASSVAPQNEQFF. CDR3 nucleotides: TGTGCCAGCAGCGTAGCGCCCCAGAATGAGCAGTTCTTC.

This clonotype has only a few counts. The V and J genes are TRBV12-3 or TRBV12-4 and TRBJ2-3; D gene uncertain. V was cut by 6 bases and J by 0 bases, with 10 bases left in between. The CDR3 has 14 amino acids. The CDR3 sequence: CASRIQSSTDTQYF. The CDR3 coding sequence is TGTGCCAGCAGGATACAGTCTAGCACAGATACGCAGTATTTT.

This chain links TRBV12-3 or TRBV12-4 with TRBJ2-3; D may be TRBD2 (7 bases). Trimming pared 5 bases from V and 3 bases from J, leaving 21 bases between. The CDR3 loop spans 17 amino acids. CDR3 loop: CASSLSGGGFGTDTQYF. Written as DNA, the CDR3 is TGTGCCAGCAGTCTGTCTGGGGGGGGCTTCGGAACAGATACGCAGTATTTT.

This clonotype was observed a few times. The chain has TRBV29-1 and TRBJ2-3; unclear D gene. This CDR3 has 12 residues. Trimming cost V 3 bases and J 4 bases, with 8 bases left between them. The germline V gene has CDR1 SQVTM and CDR2 ANQGSEA. CDR3 nucleotides: TGCAGCGTTGATACCACTTCAGATACGCAGTATTTT. This gives the protein CSVDTTSDTQYF.

This chain joins TRBV7-8 and TRBJ2-1; 10 bases fit TRBD2. This CDR3 spans 17 amino acids. Trimming removed 1 base from V and 3 bases from J; junction bases left unmatched: 6. CDR1 SGHVS and CDR2 FQNEAQ come from the germline V gene. CDR3 loop: CASSLEASGGFYNEQFF. CDR3 sequence (DNA): TGTGCCAGCAGCTTAGAAGCTAGCGGGGGATTCTACAATGAGCAGTTCTTC.

J is TRBJ2-7 and V is TRBV11-2, with unresolved D. CDR3 length: 14 amino acids. Germline CDR1 and CDR2: SGHAT and FQNNGV. Trimming shortened V by 5 bases and J by 7 bases, and 18 bases separated the two germline ends. CDR3 sequence reads: CASSPGPAVGEQYF. The CDR3, as DNA: TGTGCCAGCAGCCCCGGACCGGCGGTGGGGGAGCAGTACTTC.

This chain uses TRBV24-1 with TRBJ1-5, with a weak D call TRBD1 (5 bases). The CDR3 runs to 13 residues. Germline V lookup: CDR1 KGHDR, CDR2 SFDVKD. Trimming cost V 3 bases and J 5 bases, with 7 bases left between them. DNA for the CDR3: TGTGCCACCAGTGATGCGGGGGATCAGCCCCAGCATTTT. Translated, it gives CATSDAGDQPQHF.

This clonotype was detected only a few times. The V gene is TRBV27, the J gene TRBJ2-1, with 7 bases lining up with TRBD1. Germline V lookup: CDR1 MNHEY, CDR2 SMNVEV (reference sequence). Trimming cost V 7 bases and J 8 bases; bases outside gene matches: 8. This CDR3 spans 13 amino acids. This CDR3 is CASTWLRGHEQFF. CDR3 bases: TGTGCCAGCACCTGGTTGAGGGGGCATGAGCAGTTCTTC.

This clonotype was seen a handful of times. The chain links TRBV29-1 to TRBJ2-2; D is unclear. The CDR3 contains 12 residues. CDR1 is SQVTM, CDR2 ANQGSEA, per germline. V lost 4 bases to trimming and J lost 4 bases, with 7 bases between them. CDR3 nucleotide sequence: TGCAGCGTTGGCCAAGCCACCGGGGAGCTGTTTTTT. It codes for CSVGQATGELFF.

This chain connects TRBV20-1 to TRBJ2-1; 12 bases agree with TRBD2. Germline V gives CDR1 DFQATT, CDR2 SNEGSKA (reference sequence). The CDR3 extends over 15 amino acids. Losses at the gene ends were 4 bases for V and 6 bases for J; bases not matched to a gene: 7. CDR3 coding DNA: TGCAGTGCTATTTCCACTAGCGGGGGGTTCAATGAGCAGTTCTTC. The encoded protein is CSAISTSGGFNEQFF.

This clonotype was counted only a few times. This chain uses TRBV6-2 or TRBV6-3 with TRBJ1-2; D possibly corresponds to TRBD1 (5 bases). Germline values: CDR1 MNHEY, CDR2 SVGEGT. V lost 2 bases to trimming and J lost 1 base, with 8 bases between them. CDR3 size: 14 residues. CDR3 in DNA: TGTGCCAGCAGTTACGGGACGGATAACTATGGCTACACCTTC. It specifies CASSYGTDNYGYTF.